This T cell receptor beta chain is drawn from a study of blood T cell repertoires in COVID-19. Overall study: There were acute and convalescent COVID-19 samples, and they came from the United States, Italy and Spain.

In the original processing: Reference gene primer amplification gave nucleated cell count estimates. Method: immunoSEQ multiplex PCR; TCRdb's copy keeps in-frame clones and lacks some. V, J and clone size are taken as reported in that table, and D and trimming were inferred from the DNA itself. The data show 90,000 to 150,000 clones, about 90% seen once. In the case of this clone: This sample includes further DNA sequences coding for the same CDR3.

CDR1 and CDR2 from the germline V gene are LNHDA and SQIVND (reference sequence). The CDR3 consists of 13 residues. Between the trimmed V and J ends, which lost 3 bases and 4 bases, there was a span of 9 bases. Sequences were obtained from peripheral blood. This chain joins TRBV19 and TRBJ1-2; D is perhaps TRBD1 (5 bases). The TCR sequence derives from a human donor in a cohort sampled during active COVID-19. The CDR3 sequence is CASSIDRSYGYTF. CDR3 bases: TGTGCCAGTAGTATCGACAGATCCTATGGCTACACCTTC.